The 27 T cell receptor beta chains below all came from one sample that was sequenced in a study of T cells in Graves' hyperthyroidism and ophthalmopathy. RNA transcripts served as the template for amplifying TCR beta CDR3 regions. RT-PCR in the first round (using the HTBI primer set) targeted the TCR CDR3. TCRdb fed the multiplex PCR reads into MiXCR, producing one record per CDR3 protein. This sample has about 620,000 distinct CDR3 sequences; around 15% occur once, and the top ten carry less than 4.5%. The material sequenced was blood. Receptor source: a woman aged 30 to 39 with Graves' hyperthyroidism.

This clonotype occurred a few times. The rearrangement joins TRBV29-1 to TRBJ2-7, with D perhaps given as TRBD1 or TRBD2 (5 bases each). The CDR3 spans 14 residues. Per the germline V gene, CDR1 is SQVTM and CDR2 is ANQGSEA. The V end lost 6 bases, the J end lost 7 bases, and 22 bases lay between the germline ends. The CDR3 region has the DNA TGCAGCGTCCTAGGGGAACACGGGAAATGGGAGCAGTACTTC. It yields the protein CSVLGEHGKWEQYF.

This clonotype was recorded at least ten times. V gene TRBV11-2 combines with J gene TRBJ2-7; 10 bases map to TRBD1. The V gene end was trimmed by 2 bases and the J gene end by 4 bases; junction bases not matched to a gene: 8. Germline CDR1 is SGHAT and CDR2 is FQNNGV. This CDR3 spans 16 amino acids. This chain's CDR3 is CASSLYPGQGSYEQYF. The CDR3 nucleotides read TGTGCCAGCAGCTTATACCCGGGACAGGGGTCGTACGAGCAGTACTTC.

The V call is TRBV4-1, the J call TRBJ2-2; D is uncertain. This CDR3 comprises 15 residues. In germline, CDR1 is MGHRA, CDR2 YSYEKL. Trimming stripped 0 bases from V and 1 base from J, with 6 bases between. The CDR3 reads CASSQDRRNTGELFF. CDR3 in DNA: TGCGCCAGCAGCCAAGATCGGCGGAACACCGGGGAGCTGTTTTTT.

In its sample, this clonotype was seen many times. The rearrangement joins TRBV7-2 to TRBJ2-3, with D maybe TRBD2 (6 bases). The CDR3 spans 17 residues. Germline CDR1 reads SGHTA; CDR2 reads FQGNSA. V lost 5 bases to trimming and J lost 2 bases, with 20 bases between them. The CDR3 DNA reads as TGTGCCAGCAGCCCGAGGGACGGGAGACCCCACACAGATACGCAGTATTTT. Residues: CASSPRDGRPHTDTQYF.

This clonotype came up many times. The CDR3 sequence is CASWSGTSGVGTDTQYF. DNA of the CDR3: TGTGCCAGCTGGTCCGGGACTAGCGGGGTTGGGACAGATACGCAGTATTTT. The chain carries TRBV27 and TRBJ2-3; the match to TRBD2 covers 13 bases. Germline V gives CDR1 MNHEY, CDR2 SMNVEV (reference sequence). V trimming: 8 bases; J trimming: 3 bases; junction bases outside the gene matches: 11. CDR3 length equals 17 residues.

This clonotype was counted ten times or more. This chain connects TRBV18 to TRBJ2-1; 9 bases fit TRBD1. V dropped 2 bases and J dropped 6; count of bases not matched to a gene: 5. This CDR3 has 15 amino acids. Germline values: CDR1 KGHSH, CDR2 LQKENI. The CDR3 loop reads CASSPGTGFSNEQFF. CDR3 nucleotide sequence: TGTGCCAGCTCACCAGGGACAGGGTTCTCCAATGAGCAGTTCTTC.

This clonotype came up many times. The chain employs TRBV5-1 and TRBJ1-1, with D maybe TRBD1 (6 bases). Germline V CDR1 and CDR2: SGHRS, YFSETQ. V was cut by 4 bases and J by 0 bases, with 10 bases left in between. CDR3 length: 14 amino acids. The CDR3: CASSTGTLNTEAFF. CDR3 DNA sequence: TGCGCCAGCAGCACCGGGACATTGAACACTGAAGCTTTCTTT.

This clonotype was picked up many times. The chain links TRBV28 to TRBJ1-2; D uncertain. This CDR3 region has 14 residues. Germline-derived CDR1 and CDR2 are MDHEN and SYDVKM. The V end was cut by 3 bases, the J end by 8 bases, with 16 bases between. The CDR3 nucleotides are TGTGCCAGCAGTTTGGTCGGAGGGTTCAACGGCTACACCTTC. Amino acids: CASSLVGGFNGYTF.

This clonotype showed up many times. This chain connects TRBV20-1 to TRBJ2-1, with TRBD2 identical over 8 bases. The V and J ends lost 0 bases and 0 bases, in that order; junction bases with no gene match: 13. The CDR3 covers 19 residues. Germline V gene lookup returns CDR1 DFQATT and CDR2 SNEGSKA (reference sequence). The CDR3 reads CSARDRGSGTQSSYNEQFF. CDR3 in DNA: TGCAGTGCTAGAGATCGTGGTAGCGGGACTCAGAGCTCCTACAATGAGCAGTTCTTC.

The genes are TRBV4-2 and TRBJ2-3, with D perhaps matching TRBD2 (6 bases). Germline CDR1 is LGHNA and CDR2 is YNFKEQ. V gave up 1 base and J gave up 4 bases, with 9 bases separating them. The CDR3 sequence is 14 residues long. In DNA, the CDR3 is TGTGCCAGCAGCCAAGTGTCGGGAGCAGATACGCAGTATTTT. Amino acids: CASSQVSGADTQYF.

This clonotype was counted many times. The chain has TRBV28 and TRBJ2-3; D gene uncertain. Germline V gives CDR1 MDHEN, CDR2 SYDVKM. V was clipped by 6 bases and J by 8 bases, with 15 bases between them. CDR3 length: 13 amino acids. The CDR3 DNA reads TGTGCCAGCAGGCCCTTAGTCGCAGGTACGCAGTATTTT. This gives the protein CASRPLVAGTQYF.

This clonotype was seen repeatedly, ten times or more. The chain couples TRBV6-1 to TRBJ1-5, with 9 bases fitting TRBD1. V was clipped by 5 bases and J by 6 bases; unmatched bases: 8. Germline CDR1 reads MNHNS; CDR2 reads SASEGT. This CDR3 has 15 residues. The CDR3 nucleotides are TGTGCCAGCAGTATACAGGGGGCTGGGATTCAGCCCCAGCATTTT. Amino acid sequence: CASSIQGAGIQPQHF.

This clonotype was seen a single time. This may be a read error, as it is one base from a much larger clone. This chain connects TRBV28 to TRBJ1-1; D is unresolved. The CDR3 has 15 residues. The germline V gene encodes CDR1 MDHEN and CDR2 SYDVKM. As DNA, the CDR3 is TGTGCCACCAGTTTACCGGGAGTGCTAAACACTGAAGCTTTCTTT. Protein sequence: CATSLPGVLNTEAFF.

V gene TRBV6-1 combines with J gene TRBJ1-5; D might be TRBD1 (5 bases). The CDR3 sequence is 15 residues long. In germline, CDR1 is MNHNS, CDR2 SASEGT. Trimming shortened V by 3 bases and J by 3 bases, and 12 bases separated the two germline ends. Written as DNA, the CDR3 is TGTGCCAGCAGTGACCGGGGGGATATCAATCAGCCCCAGCATTTT. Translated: CASSDRGDINQPQHF.

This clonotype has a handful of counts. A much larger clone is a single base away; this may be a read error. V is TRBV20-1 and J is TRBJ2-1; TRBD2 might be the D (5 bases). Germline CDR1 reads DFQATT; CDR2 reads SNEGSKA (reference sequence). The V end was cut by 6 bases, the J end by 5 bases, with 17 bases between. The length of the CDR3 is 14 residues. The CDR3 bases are TGCAGTGCAGTCGGGGAAATTACTCACAATGAGCAGTTCTTC. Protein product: CSAVGEITHNEQFF.

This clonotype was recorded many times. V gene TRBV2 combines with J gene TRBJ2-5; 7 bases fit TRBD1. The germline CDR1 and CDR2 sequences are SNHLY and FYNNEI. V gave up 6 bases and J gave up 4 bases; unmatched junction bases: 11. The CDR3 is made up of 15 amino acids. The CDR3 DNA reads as TGTGCCAGCAGGGCAACAGGGGTCGTTCGAGAGACCCAGTACTTC. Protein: CASRATGVVRETQYF.

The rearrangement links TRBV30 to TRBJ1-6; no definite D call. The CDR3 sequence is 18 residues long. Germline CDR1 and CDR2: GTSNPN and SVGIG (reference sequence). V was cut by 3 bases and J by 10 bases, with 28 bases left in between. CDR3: CAWSRTTSSRTSGSPLHF. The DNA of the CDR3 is TGTGCCTGGAGCCGAACGACCTCTAGCCGGACCTCAGGCTCACCCCTCCACTTT.

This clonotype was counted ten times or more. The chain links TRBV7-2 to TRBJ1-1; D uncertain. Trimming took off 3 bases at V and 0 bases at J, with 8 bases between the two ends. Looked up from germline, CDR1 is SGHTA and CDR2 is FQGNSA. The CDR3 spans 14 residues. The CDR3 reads CASSLAVLNTEAFF. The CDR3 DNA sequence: TGTGCCAGCAGCTTGGCTGTGCTGAACACTGAAGCTTTCTTT.

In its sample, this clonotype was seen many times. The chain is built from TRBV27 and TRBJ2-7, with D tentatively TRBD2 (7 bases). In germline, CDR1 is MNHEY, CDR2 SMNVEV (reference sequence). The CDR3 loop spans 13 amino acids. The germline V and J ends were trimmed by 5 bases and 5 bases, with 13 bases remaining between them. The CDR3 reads CASSSRGGDEQYF. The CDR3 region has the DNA TGTGCCAGCAGTAGCAGGGGAGGGGACGAGCAGTACTTC.

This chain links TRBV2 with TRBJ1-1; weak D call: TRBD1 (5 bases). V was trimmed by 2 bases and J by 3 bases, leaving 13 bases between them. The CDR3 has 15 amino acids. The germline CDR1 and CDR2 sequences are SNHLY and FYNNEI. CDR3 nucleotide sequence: TGTGCCAGCAGTGAAATGCTGGCGGGGGACACTGAAGCTTTCTTT. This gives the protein CASSEMLAGDTEAFF.

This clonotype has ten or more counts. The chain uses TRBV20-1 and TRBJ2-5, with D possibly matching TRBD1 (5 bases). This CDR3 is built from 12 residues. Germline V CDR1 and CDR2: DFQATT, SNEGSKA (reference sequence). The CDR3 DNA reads TGCAGGGCGTACAGGACCCAAGAGACCCAGTACTTC. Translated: CRAYRTQETQYF.

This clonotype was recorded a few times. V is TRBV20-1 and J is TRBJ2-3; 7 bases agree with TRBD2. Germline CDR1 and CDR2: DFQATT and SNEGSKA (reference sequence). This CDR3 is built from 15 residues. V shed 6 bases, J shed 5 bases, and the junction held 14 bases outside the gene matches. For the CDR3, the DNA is TGCAGTGCCGCTACTAGCGACCTCAGGGTAGATACGCAGTATTTT. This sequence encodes CSAATSDLRVDTQYF.

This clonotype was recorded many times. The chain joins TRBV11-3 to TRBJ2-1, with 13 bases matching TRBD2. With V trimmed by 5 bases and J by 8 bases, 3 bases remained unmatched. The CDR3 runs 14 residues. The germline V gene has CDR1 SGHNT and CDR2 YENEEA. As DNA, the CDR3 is TGTGCCAGCAGCCGGACTAGCGGGAGAGATGAGCAGTTCTTC. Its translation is CASSRTSGRDEQFF.

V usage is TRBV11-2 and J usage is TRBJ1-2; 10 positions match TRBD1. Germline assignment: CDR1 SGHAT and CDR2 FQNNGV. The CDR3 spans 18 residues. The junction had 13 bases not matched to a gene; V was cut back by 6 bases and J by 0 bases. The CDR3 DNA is TGTGCCAGCAGTGGCACCGGGACAGGGGACTCCACTAACTATGGCTACACCTTC. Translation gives CASSGTGTGDSTNYGYTF.

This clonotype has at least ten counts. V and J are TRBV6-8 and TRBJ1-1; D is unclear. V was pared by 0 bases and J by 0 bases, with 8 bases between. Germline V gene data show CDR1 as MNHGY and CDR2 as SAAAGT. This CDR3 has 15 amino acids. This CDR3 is CASSYSNEMNTEAFF. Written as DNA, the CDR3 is TGTGCCAGCAGTTACTCGAACGAAATGAACACTGAAGCTTTCTTT.

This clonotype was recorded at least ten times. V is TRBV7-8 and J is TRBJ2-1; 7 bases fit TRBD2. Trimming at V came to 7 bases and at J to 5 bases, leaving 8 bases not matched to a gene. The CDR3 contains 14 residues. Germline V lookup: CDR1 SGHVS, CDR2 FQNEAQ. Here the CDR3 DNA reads TGTGCCAGCATAGGCGGGAGAAAGGACAATGAGCAGTTCTTC. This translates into CASIGGRKDNEQFF.

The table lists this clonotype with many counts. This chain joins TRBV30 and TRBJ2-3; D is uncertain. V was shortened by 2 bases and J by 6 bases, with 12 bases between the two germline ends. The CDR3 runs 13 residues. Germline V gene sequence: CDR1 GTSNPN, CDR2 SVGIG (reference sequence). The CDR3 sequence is CAWSITDQDTQYF. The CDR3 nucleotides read TGTGCCTGGAGTATCACGGATCAGGATACGCAGTATTTT.